This TCR beta chain was identified during a study of technical replicates of blood from a handful of donors. V was trimmed by 2 bases and J by 2 bases, leaving 10 bases between them. Looked up from germline, CDR1 is SGHRS and CDR2 is YFSETQ. The CDR3 covers 14 residues. Repertoires were generated with immunoSEQ multiplex PCR, while TCRdb's copy carries only in-frame clones and drops some. Found here are 70,000 to 95,000 clones, 95% to 98% of them singletons; the top ten hold under 0.3%. The rearrangement uses TRBV5-1 and TRBJ1-2, with D possibly being TRBD1 (6 bases). Sequencing input: T cells isolated from PBMCs. The TCR was taken from a human donor in good health. CDR3 nucleotides: TGCGCCAGCAGCTTTACAGGGATGAACTATGGCTACACCTTC. This encodes CASSFTGMNYGYTF.